These 22 T cell receptor beta chains share one sample of origin, sequenced in a study of fetal regulatory T cell absence and autoimmunity. Profiling relied on immunoSEQ multiplex PCR, and the TCRdb table lists in-frame clones only, not all of them. Seen here are 85,000 to 100,000 clones, 72% observed once, and the top ten hold 2%. Sequenced material: pancreas tissue. Receptors originate from a male donor with IPEX syndrome.

V and J are TRBV30 and TRBJ2-1; the D gene is possibly TRBD2 (6 bases). CDR3 length equals 16 residues. Germline values: CDR1 GTSNPN, CDR2 SVGIG (reference sequence). Trimming cost V 4 bases and J 4 bases, with 20 bases left between them. The CDR3 coding sequence is TGTGCCTGGATCAGGGCGGGGTTTCCACCGTACAATGAGCAGTTCTTC. Its translation is CAWIRAGFPPYNEQFF. The full variable domain, completed using reference TRBV30 and TRBJ2-1, is SQTIHQWPATLVQPVGSPLSLECTVEGTSNPNLYWYRQAAGRGLQLLFYSVGIGQISSEVPQNLSASRPQDRQFILSSKKLLLSDSGFYLCAWIRAGFPPYNEQFFGPGTRLTVL.

V is TRBV7-9 and J is TRBJ1-2; no clear D gene. CDR1 is SEHNR, CDR2 FQNEAQ, per germline (reference sequence). V lost 1 base and J lost 4, with 13 bases in between. The CDR3 has 15 residues. The CDR3 region has the DNA TGTGCCAGCAGCTTAGGCGAAGGGAGGAGCTATGGCTACACCTTC. It specifies CASSLGEGRSYGYTF. Full variable domain (missing parts from reference TRBV7-9 and TRBJ1-2): DTGVSQNPRHKITKRGQNVTFRCDPISEHNRLYWYRQTLGQGPEFLTYFQNEAQLEKSRLLSDRFSAERPKGSFSTLEIQRTEQGDSAMYLCASSLGEGRSYGYTFGSGTRLTVV.

This clone was detected a few times. This chain joins TRBV29-1 and TRBJ2-1; D is unclear. The CDR3 spans 13 residues. From germline, CDR1 is SQVTM and CDR2 ANQGSEA. The V end was cut by 5 bases, the J end by 2 bases, with 10 bases between. In DNA form, the CDR3 reads TGCAGCGTTCGGTCGAGCCCCTACAATGAGCAGTTCTTC. Translated, it gives CSVRSSPYNEQFF.

This chain links TRBV6-6 with TRBJ2-3, with D possibly TRBD1 on 5 matching bases. From germline, CDR1 is MNHNY and CDR2 SVGAGI (reference sequence). There are 16 residues in the CDR3. Trimming removed 2 bases from V and 0 bases from J, with 12 bases in between. CDR3 protein: CASSYPDTPSTDTQYF. CDR3 bases: TGTGCCAGCAGTTACCCGGACACTCCTAGCACAGATACGCAGTATTTT.

Concerning this clone: The DNA is omitted, as the CDR3 cannot be located on it reliably, and the CDR3 follows TCRdb's listing. The chain links TRBV7-9 to TRBJ1-3. The CDR3 contains 15 residues when both ends are counted. The V gene's germline CDR1 is SEHNR and CDR2 FQNEAQ (reference sequence). The CDR3: CASSFGPGLGNTIYF.

The chain recombines TRBV11-2 with TRBJ2-7, with 9 bases lining up with TRBD2. Germline V CDR1 and CDR2: SGHAT, FQNNGV. Trimming removed 2 bases from V and 0 bases from J; junction bases left unmatched: 11. The CDR3 loop spans 18 amino acids. The CDR3 DNA reads as TGTGCCAGCAGCTTACTAGCGGGAAATTTAAGGGCCTCCTACGAGCAGTACTTC. It encodes CASSLLAGNLRASYEQYF.

As concerns this clone: Relative to the germline gene, one junction end is altered; a read error may explain this. The V call is TRBV30, the J call TRBJ2-1; D is uncertain. The germline V gene encodes CDR1 GTSNPN and CDR2 SVGIG (reference sequence). CDR3 size: 13 residues. The CDR3 coding sequence is TGTGCCTGGAGTGTACACTCCAACAATGAGCAGTTCTTC. Translated, it gives CAWSVHSNNEQFF.

V and J are TRBV6-5 and TRBJ2-5; a possible D gene is TRBD2 (6 bases). Deletions cut 2 bases from V and 4 bases from J, with 11 bases between. The V gene's germline CDR1 is MNHEY and CDR2 SVGAGI. The CDR3 spans 14 residues. This CDR3 is CASSYASGGETQYF. CDR3 in DNA: TGTGCCAGCAGTTACGCGTCCGGGGGAGAGACCCAGTACTTC.

The gene calls are TRBV30 and TRBJ2-7; 7 bases align to TRBD1. Germline V gene lookup returns CDR1 GTSNPN and CDR2 SVGIG (reference sequence). Unmatched junction bases numbered 8, after V lost 7 bases and J lost 2 bases. The CDR3 is 13 amino acids. CDR3 amino acids: CASNQGVAYEQYF. The CDR3 coding sequence is TGTGCCTCAAATCAGGGGGTCGCCTACGAGCAGTACTTC.

The chain couples TRBV6-7 to TRBJ1-2; 11 bases agree with TRBD1. TRBV6-7 is an ORF, with its function uncertain. This CDR3 comprises 15 residues. J gave up 4 bases and V 5 bases, and 6 bases lay outside the gene matches. The DNA of the CDR3 is TGTGCCAGCAGTGCCCCCGGGACAGGGGGCTATGGCTACACCTTC. Translated: CASSAPGTGGYGYTF.

The chain is built from TRBV5-1 and TRBJ2-5; 7 bases fit TRBD2. CDR1 and CDR2 (germline): SGHRS, YFSETQ. Trimming removed 0 bases from V and 3 bases from J; junction bases left unmatched: 5. There are 15 residues in the CDR3. CDR3 coding DNA: TGCGCCAGCAGCTTGGGCGGACTAGGTGAAGAGACCCAGTACTTC. It translates to CASSLGGLGEETQYF.

There are a few counts of this clone. The rearrangement joins TRBV2 to TRBJ2-7, with TRBD2 matching 8 bases. V trimming: 7 bases; J trimming: 2 bases; junction bases outside the gene matches: 7. Per germline, CDR1 SNHLY and CDR2 FYNNEI. The CDR3 length is 14 residues. The CDR3 loop reads CASTSGGRTYEQYF. The CDR3 nucleotides read TGTGCCAGCACCAGTGGCGGGAGGACCTACGAGCAGTACTTC.

V is TRBV14 and J is TRBJ2-1; no clear D gene. The germline V gene encodes CDR1 SGHDN and CDR2 FVKESK. V gave up 0 bases and J gave up 8 bases, with 5 bases separating them. The CDR3 sequence is 12 residues long. CDR3: CASSQEGDEQFF. The CDR3 nucleotides are TGTGCCAGCAGCCAAGAAGGAGATGAGCAGTTCTTC.

The chain is built from TRBV5-6 and TRBJ2-2; 7 nucleotides agree with TRBD2. From germline, CDR1 is SGHDT and CDR2 YYEEEE. Trimming took 3 bases from V and 6 from J; bases not matched to a gene: 2. CDR3 size: 13 residues. CDR3 sequence (DNA): TGTGCCAGCAGCTCGGGACTACCCGGGGAGCTGTTTTTT. It encodes CASSSGLPGELFF. Together with reference TRBV5-6 and TRBJ2-2, the CDR3 gives the full variable domain: DAGVTQSPTHLIKTRGQQVTLRCSPKSGHDTVSWYQQALGQGPQFIFQYYEEEERQRGNFPDRFSGHQFPNYSSELNVNALLLGDSALYLCASSSGLPGELFFGEGSRLTVL.

The rearrangement joins TRBV4-1 to TRBJ1-6; 7 positions agree with TRBD1. Germline V gene data show CDR1 as MGHRA and CDR2 as YSYEKL. The J segment lost 8 bases and the V segment lost 4 bases, leaving 5 bases of the junction unmatched. The CDR3 spans 14 residues. The CDR3 DNA sequence: TGCGCCAGCAGCCCGGGACAGAGACATTCACCCCTCCACTTT. Encoded protein: CASSPGQRHSPLHF.

This clone was observed a few times. The J gene is TRBJ1-2, the V gene TRBV29-1; D call uncertain. V lost 0 bases and J lost 8, with 7 bases in between. This CDR3 comprises 11 residues. CDR1 is SQVTM and CDR2 is ANQGSEA in the germline V gene. As DNA, the CDR3 is TGCAGCGTTGAAGAGGGATACGGCTACACCTTC. It translates to CSVEEGYGYTF.

The chain couples TRBV7-7 to TRBJ2-7; weak D call: TRBD2 (5 bases). Trimming removed 3 bases from V and 0 bases from J, with 12 bases in between. The germline V gene has CDR1 SSHAT and CDR2 FNYEAQ (reference sequence). The CDR3 totals 15 residues. The CDR3 here is CASSFGLLSSYEQYF. CDR3 DNA sequence: TGTGCCAGCAGCTTCGGACTGTTGAGCTCCTACGAGCAGTACTTC.

This chain uses TRBV11-1 with TRBJ1-5, with no clear D. Germline V gives CDR1 SGHAT, CDR2 FQDESV (reference sequence). This CDR3 spans 14 amino acids. Trimming took off 1 base at V and 4 bases at J, with 8 bases between the two ends. CDR3 sequence: CASSLDVVNQPQHF. As DNA, the CDR3 is TGTGCCAGCAGCTTAGATGTGGTTAATCAGCCCCAGCATTTT.

The chain employs TRBV5-6 and TRBJ1-4, with 9 bases identical to TRBD1. The CDR3 extends over 15 amino acids. V was clipped by 0 bases and J by 5 bases; unmatched bases: 2. Germline V CDR1 and CDR2: SGHDT, YYEEEE. The CDR3 sequence: CASSLEGQGNEKLFF. DNA of the CDR3: TGTGCCAGCAGCTTGGAAGGACAGGGGAATGAAAAACTGTTTTTT.

This rearrangement joins TRBV18 to TRBJ2-7, with D possibly being TRBD1 (5 bases). V was cut by 2 bases and J by 2 bases, with 10 bases left in between. The CDR3 loop spans 14 amino acids. CDR1 and CDR2 (germline): KGHSH, LQKENI. CDR3 residues: CASSPWTRAYEQYF. In nucleotides, the CDR3 is TGTGCCAGCTCACCATGGACAAGGGCCTACGAGCAGTACTTC.

The gene calls are TRBV5-1 and TRBJ1-2; 7 positions agree with TRBD1. The junction had 4 bases not matched to a gene; V was cut back by 4 bases and J by 4 bases. In germline, CDR1 is SGHRS, CDR2 YFSETQ. The CDR3 loop spans 13 amino acids. CDR3 nucleotides: TGCGCCAGCAGCAACAGGACAGGCTATGGCTACACCTTC. Translating it yields CASSNRTGYGYTF.

Worth noting for this clone: The same CDR3 also results from other DNA sequences found in this sample. The chain employs TRBV6-5 and TRBJ2-3, with D possibly matching TRBD2 (5 bases). V gave up 2 bases and J gave up 3 bases, with 6 bases separating them. CDR1 is MNHEY, CDR2 SVGAGI, per germline. The length of the CDR3 is 13 residues. The CDR3 nucleotides are TGTGCCAGCAGTTACCGGGGTACAGATACGCAGTATTTT. Its protein product is CASSYRGTDTQYF.